The source of this T cell receptor beta chain is a study of CD8 T cells in ankylosing spondylitis. Study-level findings and limits: Some of these motif variants have turned up before, in reports on reactive arthritis synovial fluid and blood. From matched ankylosing spondylitis synovial fluid, disease-linked clones were reportedly recovered at significantly enriched levels.

In the case of this clonotype: Its antigen remains unidentified.

Quantitative barcoded 5'-RACE was used to prepare TCR beta libraries. TCRdb itself ran the 5' RACE reads through MiXCR, one entry per CDR3 protein. Found here are under 300,000 distinct CDR3 sequences, about 11% of them singletons; the top ten hold less than 3%. Sequencing was carried out using blood, either unsorted or a sorted T cell fraction (not recorded which). The TCR was taken from a male donor with ankylosing spondylitis or in good health (not recorded which).

The CDR3 DNA sequence: TGTGCCAGCACACGAATACGGGGAAACACCAACAATGAGCAGTTCTTC. It translates to CASTRIRGNTNNEQFF. The gene calls are TRBV18 and TRBJ2-1, with D perhaps TRBD2 (5 bases). V lost 8 bases and J lost 5, with 22 bases in between. This CDR3 is 16 amino acids long. CDR1 and CDR2 from the germline V gene are KGHSH and LQKENI.